These 13 T cell receptor beta chains share one sample of origin, sequenced in a study of blood T cell repertoires in COVID-19. Data came from immunoSEQ multiplex PCR; TCRdb stores just in-frame clones and leaves some out. The sample lists approximately 100,000 clones; 90% to 95% were seen once. Source material: peripheral blood. The receptors shown here come from a human donor in a cohort sampled during active COVID-19.

This chain connects TRBV19 to TRBJ1-4; D is undetermined. Germline V lookup: CDR1 LNHDA, CDR2 SQIVND (reference sequence). The length of the CDR3 is 17 residues. V was cut by 3 bases and J by 5 bases, with 19 bases left in between. CDR3 sequence: CASSMAVQLAWNEKLFF. Written as DNA, the CDR3 is TGTGCCAGTAGTATGGCTGTACAGTTGGCGTGGAATGAAAAACTGTTTTTT.

The chain combines TRBV6-2 or TRBV6-3 with TRBJ2-3; TRBD1 aligns across 9 bases. Trimming cost V 2 bases and J 3 bases; bases outside gene matches: 3. Germline CDR1 and CDR2: MNHEY and SVGEGT. The CDR3 has 15 residues. The CDR3 reads CASSYGGTGTDTQYF. DNA for the CDR3: TGTGCCAGCAGTTACGGCGGGACAGGGACAGATACGCAGTATTTT.

This clone was counted only a few times. The V gene is TRBV10-1, the J gene TRBJ2-7; TRBD2 is a possible D gene (6 bases). The CDR3 loop spans 13 amino acids. Germline V lookup: CDR1 WNHNN, CDR2 SYGVQD (reference sequence). V lost 5 bases to trimming and J lost 4 bases, with 12 bases between them. This CDR3 reads CASSYAGGYEQYF. CDR3 nucleotide sequence: TGCGCCAGCAGTTACGCCGGGGGATACGAGCAGTACTTC.

The genes are TRBV5-1 and TRBJ2-2; D is uncertain. V lost 5 bases and J lost 5, with 4 bases in between. CDR3 size: 11 residues. CDR1 and CDR2 (germline): SGHRS, YFSETQ. CDR3 protein: CASRQTGELFF. In DNA form, the CDR3 reads TGCGCCAGCAGACAAACCGGGGAGCTGTTTTTT.

The chain employs TRBV7-3 and TRBJ2-3, with D possibly TRBD2 on 6 matching bases. The V gene lost 5 bases and the J gene lost 4 bases, with 19 bases spanning the gap. The germline V gene has CDR1 SGHTA and CDR2 FQGTGA. The CDR3 is 16 residues long. The CDR3 coding sequence is TGTGCCAGCAGCGACGGGACTGGTTTCAGGTCAGATACGCAGTATTTT. Translation gives CASSDGTGFRSDTQYF.

This clone appeared once. The CDR3 loop reads CASSPDRLYNEQFF. The CDR3 DNA follows: TGTGCCAGCTCACCGGACAGGCTTTACAATGAGCAGTTCTTC. This chain uses TRBV18 with TRBJ2-1, with TRBD1 matching over 7 bases. V trimming: 3 bases; J trimming: 4 bases; junction bases outside the gene matches: 3. Germline lookup yields CDR1 KGHSH and CDR2 LQKENI. The CDR3 extends over 14 amino acids.

The chain carries TRBV28 and TRBJ1-2; the D is unclear. V lost 5 bases and J 7 bases, leaving 11 bases between the germline ends. Germline-derived CDR1 and CDR2 are MDHEN and SYDVKM. CDR3 length: 12 residues. DNA for the CDR3: TGTGCCAGCAGTCCCCCTCTACCTGGCTACACCTTC. Protein product: CASSPPLPGYTF.

The chain has TRBV7-2 and TRBJ1-3; no clear D. The V and J ends lost 5 bases and 3 bases respectively, with 8 bases between them. This CDR3 has 13 amino acids. Germline loops: CDR1 SGHTA, CDR2 FQGNSA. The CDR3 nucleotides are TGTGCCAGCAGCAGAGGGCGTGGAAACACCATATATTTT. Protein sequence: CASSRGRGNTIYF.

V and J are TRBV2 and TRBJ2-1; 8 bases are a match to TRBD2. J gave up 4 bases and V 8 bases, and 7 bases lay outside the gene matches. The CDR3 is 14 residues long. CDR1 and CDR2 (germline): SNHLY, FYNNEI. The DNA of the CDR3 is TGTGCCAGCTCTATAGCGGGAACATACAATGAGCAGTTCTTC. Translation gives CASSIAGTYNEQFF.

The chain joins TRBV7-9 to TRBJ1-1, with D unresolved. The V end was cut by 5 bases, the J end by 3 bases, with 7 bases between. This CDR3 has 12 residues. Germline CDR1 reads SEHNR; CDR2 reads FQNEAQ (reference sequence). The chain's CDR3 is CASSADYTEAFF. The CDR3 DNA is TGTGCCAGCAGCGCAGATTACACTGAAGCTTTCTTT. Based on the CDR3 plus reference TRBV7-9 and TRBJ1-1, the full variable domain is DTGVSQNPRHKITKRGQNVTFRCDPISEHNRLYWYRQTLGQGPEFLTYFQNEAQLEKSRLLSDRFSAERPKGSFSTLEIQRTEQGDSAMYLCASSADYTEAFFGQGTRLTVV.

V is TRBV5-4 and J is TRBJ1-1; D is unresolved. V was trimmed by 5 bases and J by 1 base, leaving 9 bases between them. Germline V lookup: CDR1 SGHNT, CDR2 YYREEE (reference sequence). The CDR3 spans 13 residues. For the CDR3, the DNA is TGTGCCAGCAGACAGTTGACGAACACTGAAGCTTTCTTT. Translating it yields CASRQLTNTEAFF.

The sample holds one count of this clone. This rearrangement joins TRBV30 to TRBJ2-7, with 7 bases aligning to TRBD2. Germline V gene lookup returns CDR1 GTSNPN and CDR2 SVGIG (reference sequence). J gave up 2 bases and V 2 bases, and 9 bases lay outside the gene matches. This CDR3 has 15 amino acids. CDR3 in amino acids: CAWSPLTGGAYEQYF. The CDR3 DNA reads TGTGCCTGGAGTCCACTAACGGGGGGAGCCTACGAGCAGTACTTC.

V gene TRBV6-2 or TRBV6-3 combines with J gene TRBJ2-2; 8 bases are shared with TRBD1. V shed 4 bases, J shed 6 bases, and the junction held 7 bases outside the gene matches. Looked up from germline, CDR1 is MNHEY and CDR2 is SVGEGT. This CDR3 has 15 amino acids. CDR3 nucleotide sequence: TGTGCCAGCAGTTGGACAGGGATTGGTTCCGGGGAGCTGTTTTTT. Translation gives CASSWTGIGSGELFF.